The 4 T cell receptor beta chains in this list originate from one sample, sequenced in a study of T cells expressing NK-cell markers. TCRdb reprocessed the 5' RACE reads and keeps a single row for each CDR3 protein, giving no DNA. This table lists 150,000 to 180,000 distinct CDR3 sequences. Sequencing was performed on blood T cells: a sorted CD56 or NKG2C T cell subset, CD4+ or CD8+ T cells, or bulk PBMC T cells (not recorded which). These TCRs come from a woman aged 45-65 years in good health.

The chain combines TRBV18 with TRBJ2-7; checking the TCRdb D call of TRBD1 is not possible without DNA. Looked up from germline, CDR1 is KGHSH and CDR2 is LQKENI. The CDR3 covers 13 residues. Here the CDR3 reads CASSRDSYPGQYF.

CDR3 sequence: CASSQSLGDEQFF. V is TRBV27 and J is TRBJ2-1; as DNA is missing, the TRBD2 call by TCRdb cannot be tested. In germline, CDR1 is MNHEY, CDR2 SMNVEV (reference sequence). This CDR3 spans 13 amino acids.

The rearrangement uses TRBV9 and TRBJ2-1; TCRdb lists TRBD2, though no DNA is available to test this call. Germline assignment: CDR1 SGDLS and CDR2 YYNGEE. This CDR3 spans 15 amino acids. The CDR3 sequence is CASSQTSGSMKEQFF.

The J gene is TRBJ2-1, the V gene TRBV20-1; TCRdb's D call of TRBD2 is untestable without DNA. This CDR3 region has 13 residues. From germline, CDR1 is DFQATT and CDR2 SNEGSKA (reference sequence). CDR3 loop: CSAAGGGIYEQFF.